This T cell receptor (beta chain) is drawn from a study of OX40 agonist ivuxolimab in advanced cancers. TCRdb's copy holds only in-frame clones and misses some; the assay was immunoSEQ multiplex PCR. The sample contains almost 85,000 clones, just over 85% of which appear only once. The sample was CD4+ or CD8+ T cells sorted from blood, taken in a trial of the OX40 agonist ivuxolimab. The sequence came from an adult with an advanced solid tumor such as melanoma, head and neck, liver or kidney cancer.

CDR3 sequence (DNA): TGCGCCAGCAGCTTGGGACAGTGGGAAGAGACCCAGTACTTC. Translation: CASSLGQWEETQYF. The chain recombines TRBV5-1 with TRBJ2-5; D might be TRBD1 (5 bases). The CDR3 loop spans 14 amino acids. V was shortened by 0 bases and J by 3 bases, with 9 bases between the two germline ends. Germline V gives CDR1 SGHRS, CDR2 YFSETQ. The variable domain in full, completed from reference TRBV5-1 and TRBJ2-5, reads KAGVTQTPRYLIKTRGQQVTLSCSPISGHRSVSWYQQTPGQGLQFLFEYFSETQRNKGNFPGRFSGRQFSNSRSEMNVSTLELGDSALYLCASSLGQWEETQYFGPGTRLLVL.